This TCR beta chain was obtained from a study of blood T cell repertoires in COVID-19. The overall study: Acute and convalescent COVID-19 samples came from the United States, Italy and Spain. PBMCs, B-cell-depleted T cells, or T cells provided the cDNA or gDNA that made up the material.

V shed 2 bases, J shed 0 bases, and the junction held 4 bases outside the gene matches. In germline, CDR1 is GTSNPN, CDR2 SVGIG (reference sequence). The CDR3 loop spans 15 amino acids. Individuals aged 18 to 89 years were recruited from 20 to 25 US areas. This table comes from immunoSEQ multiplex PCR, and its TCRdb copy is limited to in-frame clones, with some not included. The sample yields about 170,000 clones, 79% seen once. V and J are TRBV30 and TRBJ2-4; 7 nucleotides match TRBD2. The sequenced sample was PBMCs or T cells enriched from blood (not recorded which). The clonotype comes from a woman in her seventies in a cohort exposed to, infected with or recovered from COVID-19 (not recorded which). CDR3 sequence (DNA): TGTGCCTGGAGTAGGACTAGATTAGCCAAAAACATTCAGTACTTC. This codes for CAWSRTRLAKNIQYF. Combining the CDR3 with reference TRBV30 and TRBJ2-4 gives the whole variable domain SQTIHQWPATLVQPVGSPLSLECTVEGTSNPNLYWYRQAAGRGLQLLFYSVGIGQISSEVPQNLSASRPQDRQFILSSKKLLLSDSGFYLCAWSRTRLAKNIQYFGAGTRLSVL.